The following is a T cell receptor beta chain sequence with its context. This entry is derived from a study of response to subunit inactivated influenza vaccine. The germline CDR1 and CDR2 sequences are SGHTA and FQGNSA. The V end was cut by 10 bases, the J end by 1 base, with 17 bases between. This CDR3 is built from 15 residues. A single record per CDR3 protein comes from TCRdb applying MiXCR to the RT-PCR reads. The sample has about 570,000 distinct CDR3 sequences; 10% to 15% are singletons. The material sequenced was PBMCs from blood, taken on the day of vaccination. This receptor was identified in a man between 50 and 59 years old who received an inactivated influenza vaccine. The chain employs TRBV7-2 and TRBJ2-1, with D possibly being TRBD2 (6 bases). The CDR3 DNA follows: TGTGCCAAACATCCGGGGGAGGAGTCCTACAATGAGCAGTTCTTC. As protein: CAKHPGEESYNEQFF.